This TCR beta chain was identified in a study of cytomegalovirus exposure and HLA in healthy donors. 60 Vbeta and 13 Jbeta primers were used in PCR. Generated by immunoSEQ multiplex PCR, the TCRdb table keeps only in-frame clones and is missing some. This sample's table has fewer than 60,000 clones. V was pared by 4 bases and J by 2 bases, with 12 bases between. In germline, CDR1 is MDHEN, CDR2 SYDVKM. This CDR3 spans 15 amino acids. The chain employs TRBV28 and TRBJ2-1; D is perhaps TRBD1 (7 bases). Sequencing was performed on PBMCs. This clonotype was obtained from a woman in her twenties or thirties in good health and CMV-seropositive. This chain's CDR3 is CASSSQGGAYNEQFF. The CDR3, as DNA: TGTGCCAGCAGTTCCCAGGGGGGCGCCTACAATGAGCAGTTCTTC.